This T cell receptor (beta chain) was sequenced for a study of CD8+CD57+ T cells in acquired aplastic anemia. Regarding the study as a whole: Common to patients and controls were around 30 CD8+ CDR3 sequences. Levels of CD8+ Simpson's diversity were not significantly distinct in patients versus controls.

TCR beta VDJ combinations and CDR3 sequences were profiled from genomic DNA. One entry per CDR3 protein, called by TCRdb with MiXCR from the reads. The repertoire includes some 200,000 distinct CDR3 sequences, approximately 48% of them detected once, and about 1.7% sits in the top ten. All sequencing subjects had displayed CD8+CD57+ cell expansion on flow cytometry. Every patient presented with severe acquired aplastic anemia. Among the patients, none had received any therapy at the time of blood sampling. The CDR3 contains 14 residues. Trimming took off 3 bases at V and 7 bases at J, with 13 bases between the two ends. In its sample, this clonotype was seen many times. Its matching antigen is unknown.

Sequenced sample: sorted CD4+, CD8+, or CD8+CD57+ T cells (not recorded which) from PBMCs. The clonotype originates from a human donor with aplastic anemia. The chain combines TRBV12-3 or TRBV12-4 with TRBJ2-1, with D tentatively TRBD2 (6 bases). The CDR3 DNA sequence: TGTGCCAGCAGTTTCTCCGGGAGCGGTAATGAGCAGTTCTTC. Protein product: CASSFSGSGNEQFF.